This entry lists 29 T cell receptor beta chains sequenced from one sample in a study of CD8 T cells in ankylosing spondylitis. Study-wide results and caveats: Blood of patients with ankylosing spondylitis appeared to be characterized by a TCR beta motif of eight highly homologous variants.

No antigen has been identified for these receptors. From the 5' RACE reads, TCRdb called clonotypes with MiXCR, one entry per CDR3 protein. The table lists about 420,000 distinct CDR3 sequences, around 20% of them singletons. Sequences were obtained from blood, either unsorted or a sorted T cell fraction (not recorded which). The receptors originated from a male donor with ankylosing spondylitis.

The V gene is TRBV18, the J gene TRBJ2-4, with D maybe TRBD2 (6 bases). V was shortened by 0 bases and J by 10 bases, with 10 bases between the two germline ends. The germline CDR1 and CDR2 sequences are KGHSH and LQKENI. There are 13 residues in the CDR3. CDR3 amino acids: CASSPPPGGIQYF. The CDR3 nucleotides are TGTGCCAGCTCACCACCCCCTGGGGGGATTCAGTACTTC.

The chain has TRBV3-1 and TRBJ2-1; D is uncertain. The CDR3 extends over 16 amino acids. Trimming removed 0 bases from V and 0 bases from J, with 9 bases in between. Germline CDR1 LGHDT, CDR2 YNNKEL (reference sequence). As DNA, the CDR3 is TGTGCCAGCAGCCAAGATCTCGGTAGCTCCTACAATGAGCAGTTCTTC. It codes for CASSQDLGSSYNEQFF.

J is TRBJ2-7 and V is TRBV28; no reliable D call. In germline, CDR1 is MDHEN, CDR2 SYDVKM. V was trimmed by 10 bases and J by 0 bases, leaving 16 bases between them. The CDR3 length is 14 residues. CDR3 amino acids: CATENYPSSYEQYF. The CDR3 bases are TGTGCCACCGAAAACTACCCGAGCTCCTACGAGCAGTACTTC.

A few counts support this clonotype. CDR3: CASSLLAVYNEQFF. CDR3 sequence (DNA): TGTGCCAGCAGTTTATTAGCGGTCTACAATGAGCAGTTCTTC. The J gene is TRBJ2-1, the V gene TRBV28, with D maybe TRBD2 (6 bases). The germline CDR1 and CDR2 sequences are MDHEN and SYDVKM. V lost 1 base to trimming and J lost 3 bases, with 7 bases between them. The CDR3 has 14 residues.

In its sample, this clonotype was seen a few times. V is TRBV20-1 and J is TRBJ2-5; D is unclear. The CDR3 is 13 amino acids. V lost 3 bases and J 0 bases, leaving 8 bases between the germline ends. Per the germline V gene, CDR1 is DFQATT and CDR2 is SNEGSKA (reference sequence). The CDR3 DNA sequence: TGCAGTGCTAGCTCAGCGAACCAAGAGACCCAGTACTTC. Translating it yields CSASSANQETQYF.

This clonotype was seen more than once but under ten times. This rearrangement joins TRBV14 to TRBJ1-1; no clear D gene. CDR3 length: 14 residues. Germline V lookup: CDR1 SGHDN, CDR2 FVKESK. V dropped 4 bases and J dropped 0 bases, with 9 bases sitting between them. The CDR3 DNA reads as TGTGCCAGCAGCCCTCGCCAGGTGAACACTGAAGCTTTCTTT. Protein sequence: CASSPRQVNTEAFF.

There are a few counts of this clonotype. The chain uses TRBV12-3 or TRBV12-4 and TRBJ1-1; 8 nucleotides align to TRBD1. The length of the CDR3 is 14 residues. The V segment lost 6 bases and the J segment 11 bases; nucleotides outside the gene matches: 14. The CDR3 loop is CASRSGTGSGRAFF. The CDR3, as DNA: TGTGCCAGCAGATCCGGGACAGGCTCTGGACGGGCTTTCTTT.

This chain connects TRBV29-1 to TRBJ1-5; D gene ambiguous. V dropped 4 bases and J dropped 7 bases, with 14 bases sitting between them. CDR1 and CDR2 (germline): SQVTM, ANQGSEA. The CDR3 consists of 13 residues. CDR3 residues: CSVASGLRQPQHF. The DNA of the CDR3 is TGCAGCGTTGCTTCGGGCTTAAGGCAGCCCCAGCATTTT.

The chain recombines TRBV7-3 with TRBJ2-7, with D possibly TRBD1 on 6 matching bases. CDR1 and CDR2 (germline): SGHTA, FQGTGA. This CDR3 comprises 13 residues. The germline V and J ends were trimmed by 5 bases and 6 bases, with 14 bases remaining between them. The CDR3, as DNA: TGTGCCAGCAGCGTGACACAGGGCCTCGAGCAGTACTTC. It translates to CASSVTQGLEQYF.

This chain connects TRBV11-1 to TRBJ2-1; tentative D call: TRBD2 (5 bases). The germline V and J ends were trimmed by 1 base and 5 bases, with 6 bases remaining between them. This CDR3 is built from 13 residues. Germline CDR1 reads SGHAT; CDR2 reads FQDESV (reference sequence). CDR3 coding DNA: TGTGCCAGCAGCTTAGGAGCGGACAATGAGCAGTTCTTC. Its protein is CASSLGADNEQFF.

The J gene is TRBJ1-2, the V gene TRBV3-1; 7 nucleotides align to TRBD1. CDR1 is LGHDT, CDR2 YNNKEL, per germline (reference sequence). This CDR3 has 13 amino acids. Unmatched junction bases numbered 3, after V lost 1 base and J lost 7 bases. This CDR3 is CASSQVGTVGYTF. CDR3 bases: TGTGCCAGCAGCCAAGTAGGGACAGTTGGCTACACCTTC.

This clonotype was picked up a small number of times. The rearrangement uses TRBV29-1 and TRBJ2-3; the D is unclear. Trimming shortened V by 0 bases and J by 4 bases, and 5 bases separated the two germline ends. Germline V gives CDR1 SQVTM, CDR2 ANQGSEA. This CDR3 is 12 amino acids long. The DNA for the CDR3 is TGCAGCGTTGAAGAAATCGCAGATACGCAGTATTTT. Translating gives CSVEEIADTQYF.

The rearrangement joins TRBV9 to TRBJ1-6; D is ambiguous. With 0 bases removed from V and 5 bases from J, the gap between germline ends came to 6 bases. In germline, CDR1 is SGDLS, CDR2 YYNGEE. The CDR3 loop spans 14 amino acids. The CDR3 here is CASSVAADNSPLHF. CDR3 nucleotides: TGTGCCAGCAGCGTAGCGGCGGATAATTCACCCCTCCACTTT.

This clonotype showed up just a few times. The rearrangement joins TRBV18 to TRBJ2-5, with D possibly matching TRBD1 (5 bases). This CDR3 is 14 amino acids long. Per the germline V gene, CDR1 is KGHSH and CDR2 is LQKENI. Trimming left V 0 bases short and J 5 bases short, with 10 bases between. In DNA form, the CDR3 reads TGTGCCAGCTCACCACCTCAGGGTTCGGAGACCCAGTACTTC. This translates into CASSPPQGSETQYF.

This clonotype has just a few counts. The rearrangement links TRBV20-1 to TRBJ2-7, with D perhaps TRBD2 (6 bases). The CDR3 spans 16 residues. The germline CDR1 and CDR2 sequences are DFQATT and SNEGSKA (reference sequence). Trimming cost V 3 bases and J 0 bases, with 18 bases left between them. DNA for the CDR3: TGCAGTGCTAGCGTAAACCGGGACTTGAACTCCTACGAGCAGTACTTC. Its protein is CSASVNRDLNSYEQYF.

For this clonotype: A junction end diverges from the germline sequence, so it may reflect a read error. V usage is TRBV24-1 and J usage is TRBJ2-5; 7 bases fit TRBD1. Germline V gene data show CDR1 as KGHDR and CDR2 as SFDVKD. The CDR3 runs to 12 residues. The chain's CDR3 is CATSDPGTEFSF. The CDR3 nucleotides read TGTGCCACCAGTGATCCGGGGACAGAGTTCTCTTTC.

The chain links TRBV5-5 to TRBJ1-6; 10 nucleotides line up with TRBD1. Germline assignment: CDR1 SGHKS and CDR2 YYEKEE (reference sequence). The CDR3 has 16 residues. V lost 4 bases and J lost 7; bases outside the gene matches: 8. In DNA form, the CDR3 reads TGTGCCAGCAGCCCGGACAGGGGGATCGGGAATTCACCCCTCCACTTT. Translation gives CASSPDRGIGNSPLHF.

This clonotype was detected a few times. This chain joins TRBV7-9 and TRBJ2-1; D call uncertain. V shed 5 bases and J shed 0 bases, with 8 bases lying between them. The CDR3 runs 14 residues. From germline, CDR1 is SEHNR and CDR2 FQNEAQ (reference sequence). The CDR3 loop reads CASSVLGSYNEQFF. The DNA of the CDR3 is TGTGCCAGCAGCGTACTCGGCTCCTACAATGAGCAGTTCTTC.

The chain's CDR3 is CASRDSPHQPQHF. CDR3 nucleotide sequence: TGTGCCAGCAGAGACAGTCCCCATCAGCCCCAGCATTTT. The J gene is TRBJ1-5, the V gene TRBV11-2, with D maybe TRBD1 (5 bases). CDR1 is SGHAT and CDR2 is FQNNGV in the germline V gene. The V and J ends lost 6 bases and 5 bases respectively, with 11 bases between them. This CDR3 is 13 amino acids long.

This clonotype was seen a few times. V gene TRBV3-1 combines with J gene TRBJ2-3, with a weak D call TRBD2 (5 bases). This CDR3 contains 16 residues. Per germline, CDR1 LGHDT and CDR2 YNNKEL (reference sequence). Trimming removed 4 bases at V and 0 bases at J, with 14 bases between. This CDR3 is CASSLLATSSTDTQYF. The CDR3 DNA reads TGTGCCAGCAGCCTCCTAGCCACATCTAGCACAGATACGCAGTATTTT.

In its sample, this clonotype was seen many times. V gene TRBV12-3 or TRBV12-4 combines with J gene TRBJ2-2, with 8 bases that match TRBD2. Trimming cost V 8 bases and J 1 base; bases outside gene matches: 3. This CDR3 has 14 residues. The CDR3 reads CASDGRENTGELFF. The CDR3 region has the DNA TGTGCCAGCGACGGGAGGGAGAACACCGGGGAGCTGTTTTTT.

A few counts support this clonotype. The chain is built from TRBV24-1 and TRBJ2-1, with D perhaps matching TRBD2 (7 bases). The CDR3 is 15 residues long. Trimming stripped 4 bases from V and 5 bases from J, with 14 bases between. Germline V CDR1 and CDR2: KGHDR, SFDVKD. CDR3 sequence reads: CATSDGGRINNEQFF. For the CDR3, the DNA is TGTGCCACCAGTGACGGGGGGCGGATCAACAATGAGCAGTTCTTC.

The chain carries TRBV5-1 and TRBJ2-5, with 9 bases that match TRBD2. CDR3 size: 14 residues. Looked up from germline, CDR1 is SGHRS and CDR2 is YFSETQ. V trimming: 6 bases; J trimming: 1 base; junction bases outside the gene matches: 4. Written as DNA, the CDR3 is TGCGCCAGCAACCCGACTAGCGGCCAAGAGACCCAGTACTTC. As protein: CASNPTSGQETQYF. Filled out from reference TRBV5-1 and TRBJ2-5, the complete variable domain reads KAGVTQTPRYLIKTRGQQVTLSCSPISGHRSVSWYQQTPGQGLQFLFEYFSETQRNKGNFPGRFSGRQFSNSRSEMNVSTLELGDSALYLCASNPTSGQETQYFGPGTRLLVL.

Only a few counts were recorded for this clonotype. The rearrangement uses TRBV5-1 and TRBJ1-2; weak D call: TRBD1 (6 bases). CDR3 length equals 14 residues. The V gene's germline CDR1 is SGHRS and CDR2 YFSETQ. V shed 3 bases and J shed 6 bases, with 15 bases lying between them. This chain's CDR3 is CASSSGGGADGYTF. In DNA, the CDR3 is TGCGCCAGCAGCTCCGGTGGGGGGGCCGATGGCTACACCTTC.

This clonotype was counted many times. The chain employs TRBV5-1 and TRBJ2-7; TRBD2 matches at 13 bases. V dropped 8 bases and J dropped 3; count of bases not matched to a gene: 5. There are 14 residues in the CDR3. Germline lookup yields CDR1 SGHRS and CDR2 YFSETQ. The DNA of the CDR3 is TGCGCCAGTAGGACTAGCGGGAGCCTCTACGAGCAGTACTTC. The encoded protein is CASRTSGSLYEQYF.

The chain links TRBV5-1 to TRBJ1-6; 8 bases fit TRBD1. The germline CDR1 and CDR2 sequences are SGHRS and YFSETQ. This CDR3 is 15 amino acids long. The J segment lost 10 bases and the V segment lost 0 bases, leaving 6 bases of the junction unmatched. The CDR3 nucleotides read TGCGCCAGCAGCTTGGGTCAGGGGGCAAGATCACCCCTCCACTTT. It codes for CASSLGQGARSPLHF.

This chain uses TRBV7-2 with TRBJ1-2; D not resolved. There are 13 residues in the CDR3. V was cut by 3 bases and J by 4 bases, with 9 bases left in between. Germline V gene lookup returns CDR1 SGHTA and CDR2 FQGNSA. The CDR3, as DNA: TGTGCCAGCAGCTTCGGCAGACCCTATGGCTACACCTTC. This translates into CASSFGRPYGYTF.

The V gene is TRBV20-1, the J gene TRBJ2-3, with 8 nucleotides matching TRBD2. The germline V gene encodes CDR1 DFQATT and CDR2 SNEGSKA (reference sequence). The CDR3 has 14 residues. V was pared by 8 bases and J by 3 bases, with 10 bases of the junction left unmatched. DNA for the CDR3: TGCAGTTCCAGAACTAGCGGCTTGACAGATACGCAGTATTTT. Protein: CSSRTSGLTDTQYF.

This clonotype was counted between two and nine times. Here the CDR3 DNA reads TGTGCCAGCAGCATTACAGGGAGTTCTGGGGAAAAACTGTTTTTT. This gives the protein CASSITGSSGEKLFF. The chain has TRBV5-6 and TRBJ1-4, with D possibly being TRBD1 (6 bases). CDR1 and CDR2 from the germline V gene are SGHDT and YYEEEE. V lost 4 bases, J lost 8 bases, and 18 bases lay in between. This CDR3 spans 15 amino acids.